This T cell receptor (beta chain) is from a study of graft-versus-host responses after intestinal transplantation. CDR1 and CDR2 from the germline V gene are MNHNS and SASEGT. The CDR3 has 14 amino acids. Losses at the gene ends were 7 bases for V and 4 bases for J; bases not matched to a gene: 8. This clone was seen only once. Its cognate antigen is unknown. Assay used: immunoSEQ multiplex PCR; TCRdb lists only in-frame clones, some missing. The sample records about 88,000 clones, roughly 92% being singletons. This chain uses TRBV6-1 with TRBJ2-7; 9 positions agree with TRBD2. Sequencing was performed on unstimulated CD4+ T cells sorted from spleen or lymph node cells, taken before intestinal transplant. This TCR was recovered from a human donor who received an intestinal transplant. CDR3 bases: TGTGCCAGCACCAAAGCGGGAGGAGGATACGAGCAGTACTTC. Translating gives CASTKAGGGYEQYF.